These T cell receptor beta chains were read from a single sample in a study of graft-versus-host responses after intestinal transplantation. Clones were read by immunoSEQ multiplex PCR, and TCRdb kept only the in-frame ones, dropping some. This sample has around 130,000 clones; over 85% occur once, and the top ten carry over 0.15%. These receptors' targets are unknown. The specimen comprised unstimulated CD4+ T cells sorted from spleen or lymph node cells, sampled before intestinal transplant. The receptors come from a human donor who received an intestinal transplant. Each CDR3 is given with its conserved first and last residue. A D gene is named only where the DNA matches it firmly. The listing skips clone size in some rows; elsewhere it reads once, few, many or a size class.

D gene	V gene	J gene	clone size	CDR3 DNA	CDR3 protein
TRBD1	TRBV5-6	TRBJ2-7	NA	TGTGCCAGCAGCTTGACAGGGGGCGGGTACGAGCAGTACTTC	CASSLTGGGYEQYF
TRBD2	TRBV9	TRBJ2-3	once	TGTGCCAGCAGCGTTCTGGGGGGACTACGTCAGTATTTT	CASSVLGGLRQYF
NA	TRBV5-6	TRBJ2-7	NA	TGTGCCAGCAGCTCTAGACTGGGGTACGAGCAGTACTTC	CASSSRLGYEQYF
NA	TRBV18	TRBJ1-2	NA	TGCGCCAGCTCACCAGAAGGGGACTATGGCTACACCTTC	CASSPEGDYGYTF
NA	TRBV27	TRBJ2-3	NA	TGTGCCACCCGACGAATATCACCACCAGATACGCAGTATTTT	CATRRISPPDTQYF
NA	TRBV11-1	TRBJ2-1	once	TGTGCCAGCAGTTCGGACAGTCGGCTAAGTTATGAGCAGTTCTTC	CASSSDSRLSYEQFF
TRBD1	TRBV5-4	TRBJ2-3	NA	TGTGCCAGCAGCTGGGGGACAGGGAGAGGTGGCACAGATACGCAGTATTTT	CASSWGTGRGGTDTQYF
NA	TRBV7-9	TRBJ1-6	NA	TGTGCCAGCAGCTTAGGGACAGCCCTGAATTCACCCCTCCACTTT	CASSLGTALNSPLHF
NA	TRBV9	TRBJ2-7	NA	TGTGCCAGCAGCGTAGAAATCGGCTACACCTACGAGCAGTACTTC	CASSVEIGYTYEQYF
TRBD1	TRBV27	TRBJ1-6	NA	TGTGCCAGCAGTTCTCACAGGGGACCTCCCGGACATTCACCCCTCCACTTT	CASSSHRGPPGHSPLHF
NA	TRBV2	TRBJ1-2	NA	TGTGCCAGCTCGACAGGAGTTGATCCTAACTATGGCTACACCTTC	CASSTGVDPNYGYTF
NA	TRBV5-6	TRBJ2-3	NA	TGTGCCAGCAGCTTGGGACTTACAGATACGCAGTATTTT	CASSLGLTDTQYF
NA	TRBV18	TRBJ1-2	NA	TGTGCCAGCTCACCACTTAGGGATTTAGGACTTAACTATGGCTACACCTTC	CASSPLRDLGLNYGYTF
NA	TRBV4-1	TRBJ2-5	NA	TGCGCCAGCAGCCTGGGACTGCAAGAGACCCAGTACTTC	CASSLGLQETQYF
TRBD1	TRBV2	TRBJ2-2	NA	TGTGCCAGCAGTTTCCTCGGACAGGTCACCGGGGAGCTGTTTTTT	CASSFLGQVTGELFF
NA	TRBV5-6	TRBJ2-7	NA	TGTGCCAGCAGCAAAGGAGGGGGCTCGCGGGAGCAGTACTTC	CASSKGGGSREQYF
NA	TRBV5-1	TRBJ2-3	NA	TGCGCCAGCAGCCGAAGGATGGGGGATACGCAGTATTTT	CASSRRMGDTQYF
TRBD2	TRBV5-1	TRBJ2-2	NA	TGCGCCAGCAGCTTAGGACTAGCGAACACCGGGGAGCTGTTTTTT	CASSLGLANTGELFF
NA	TRBV27	TRBJ1-2	NA	TGTGCCAGCAAGTTTACGGGTCACGGCTACACCTTC	CASKFTGHGYTF
NA	TRBV11-3	TRBJ2-7	NA	TGTGCCAGCAGCCACGACGGGACCTACGAGCAGTACTTC	CASSHDGTYEQYF
NA	TRBV5-1	TRBJ1-1	NA	TGCGCCAGCAGCGCAGGGTCGAACACTGAAGCTTTCTTT	CASSAGSNTEAFF
NA	TRBV4-1	TRBJ2-7	NA	TGCGCCAGCAGCCAATCGGGGTCGGGCCGTCCCTACGAGCAGTACTTC	CASSQSGSGRPYEQYF
TRBD1	TRBV27	TRBJ2-2	NA	TGTGCCAGCAACCGGCTACAGGGGACATACACCGGGGAGCTGTTTTTT	CASNRLQGTYTGELFF
TRBD2	TRBV9	TRBJ2-5	NA	TGTGCCAGCAGCGTGTTCGCGGGGGGGCCGGAGACCCAGTACTTC	CASSVFAGGPETQYF
NA	TRBV6-5	TRBJ1-4	NA	TGTGCCAGCAGTTACTCGGGGACTAATGAAAAACTGTTTTTT	CASSYSGTNEKLFF
NA	TRBV15	TRBJ2-1	NA	TGTGCCACCAGCAGAGTCGGGATGTACAATGAGCAGTTCTTC	CATSRVGMYNEQFF
NA	TRBV6-1	TRBJ1-2	NA	TGTGCCAGCAGGGGCGTTGGCTATGGCTACACCTTC	CASRGVGYGYTF
TRBD1	TRBV7-3	TRBJ2-3	once	TGTGCCAGCAGCTTAAGGGGGGGGACAGGGAGGCTCGATACGCAGTATTTT	CASSLRGGTGRLDTQYF
NA	TRBV5-1	TRBJ2-2	NA	TGCGCCAGCAGCTGGGGGGTGACGGACACCGGGGAGCTGTTTTTT	CASSWGVTDTGELFF
NA	TRBV12-5	TRBJ2-5	NA	TGTGCTAGTGGTTTGGGGACGTTGGAGACCCAGTACTTC	CASGLGTLETQYF
NA	TRBV5-1	TRBJ1-2	NA	TGCGCCAGCAGCTTGACAAGGGGGGAGGAAGGCTATGGCTACACCTTC	CASSLTRGEEGYGYTF
NA	TRBV5-4	TRBJ2-3	NA	TGTGCCAGCAGCTTGGGCTACACAGATACGCAGTATTTT	CASSLGYTDTQYF